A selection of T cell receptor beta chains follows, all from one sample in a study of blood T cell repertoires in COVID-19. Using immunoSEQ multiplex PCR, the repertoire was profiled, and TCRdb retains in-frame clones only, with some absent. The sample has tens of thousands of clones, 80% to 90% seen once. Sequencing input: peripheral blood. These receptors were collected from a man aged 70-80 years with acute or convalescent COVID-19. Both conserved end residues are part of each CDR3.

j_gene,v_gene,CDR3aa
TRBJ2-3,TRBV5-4,CASSFHASGKAQYF
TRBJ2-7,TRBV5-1,CASSLMISGSSYEQYF
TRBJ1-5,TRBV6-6,CASSLDRPEGYSNQPQHF
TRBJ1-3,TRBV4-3,CASSQDIGGGNTIYF
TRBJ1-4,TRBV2,CASRQGERGEKLFF
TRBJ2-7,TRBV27,CASSPPLTNTYEQYF
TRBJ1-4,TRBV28,CASSFYEKLFF
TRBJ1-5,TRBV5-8,CASSHEFQGTSNQPQHF
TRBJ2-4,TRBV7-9,CASSLTGGAGNIQYF
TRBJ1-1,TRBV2,CAGDLGTEAFF
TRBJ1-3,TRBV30,CASHLRGARNTIYF
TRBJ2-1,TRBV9,CASSVASRTSGRAYNEQFF
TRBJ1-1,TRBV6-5,CASIKQGATEAFF
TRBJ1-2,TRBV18,CASSAYGGLPSYGYTF
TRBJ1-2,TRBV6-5,CASSGQGRYGYTF
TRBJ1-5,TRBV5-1,CASSVMGQQNQPQHF
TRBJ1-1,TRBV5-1,CASSWGGQNTEAFF
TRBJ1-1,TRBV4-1,CASSPPGGKTEAFF
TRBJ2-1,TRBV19,CASLRLGGSGNEQFF
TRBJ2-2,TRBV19,CASSTQGETGELFF
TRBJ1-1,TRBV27,CASRSSTGNTEAFF
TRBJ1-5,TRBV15,CATSRDRRGGNQPQHF
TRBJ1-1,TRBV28,CASSYQGLNTEAFF
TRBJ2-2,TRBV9,CASSSQGSNTGELFF
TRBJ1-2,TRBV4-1,CASSQEPGVIYGYTF
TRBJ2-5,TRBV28,CASSPLGEETQYF
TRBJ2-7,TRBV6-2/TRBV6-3,CASSARSLPHYEQYF
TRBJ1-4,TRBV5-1,CASSSQAATNEKLFF
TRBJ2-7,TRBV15,CATSRDSYSVGMPDEQYF
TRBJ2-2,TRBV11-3,CASSPEPLSGELFF
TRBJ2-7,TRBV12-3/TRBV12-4,CASSLTRYEQYF
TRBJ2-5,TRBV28,CASSGDEGGETQYF
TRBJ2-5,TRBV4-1,CASSQGGSGETQYF
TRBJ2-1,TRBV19,CASSAGTRTGEQFF
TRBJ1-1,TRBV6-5,CASTGGFLGDTEAFF
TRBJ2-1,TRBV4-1,CASSPTGLLSYNEQFF
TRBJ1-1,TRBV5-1,CASSSQGVNTEAFF
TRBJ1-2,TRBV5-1,CASSLDSPYGYTF
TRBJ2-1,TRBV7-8,CASSSTSGRARNEQFF
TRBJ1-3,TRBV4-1,CASSQDSGARTMLSGNTIYF
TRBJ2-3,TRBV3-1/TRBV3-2,CASSQDKGYEWGEDTQYF
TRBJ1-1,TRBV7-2,CASSRGGVNTEAFF
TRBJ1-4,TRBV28,CASSSPSGAREKLFF
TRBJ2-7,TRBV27,CASSPGQGAYEQYF
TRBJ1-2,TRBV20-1,CSASWDRGIYGYTF